This T cell receptor (beta chain) was sequenced during a study of T-cell reconstitution after alpha-beta-depleted transplantation in children. Overall study results and limits: Hyperexpanded clones declined; after one year, newly produced T cells mostly supplied diversity. Day-60 TCRbeta diversity that was high in some patients was derived from surviving recipient T cells and thymic progenitors. After transplant, at about two months, alpha-beta T cells were reportedly derived from several hundred expanded graft clones.

A TCRbeta library incorporating unique molecular identifiers was prepared. One entry per CDR3 protein, called by TCRdb with MiXCR from the PCR reads. The repertoire holds about 300,000 distinct CDR3 sequences, with about 7.3% as singletons. The V end was cut by 8 bases, the J end by 8 bases, with 21 bases between. CDR3 length equals 15 residues. Germline CDR1 SNHLY, CDR2 FYNNEI. This clonotype was counted at least ten times. Its cognate antigen is unknown. This TCR was sampled from a female patient aged 2 to 10 who had a stem cell transplant for Fanconi anemia, so the T cells may come from the graft donor. V usage is TRBV2 and J usage is TRBJ1-4; D gene ambiguous. The sequencing used peripheral blood, collected 360 days after TCRalphabeta/CD19-depleted stem cell transplant. CDR3 DNA sequence: TGTGCCAGCCGAACGGAACAACTCAGGAGCGAAAAACTGTTTTTT. It yields the protein CASRTEQLRSEKLFF.